This T cell receptor (beta chain) was captured in a study of cytomegalovirus exposure and HLA in healthy donors (dated by TCRdb to the late 2010s). Regarding the study in general: In an earlier analysis of roughly 590 of the donors, 250 to 300 Gb of sequence data and 117 million unique TCR beta sequences from 150 million to 200 million T cells were reported. An early release that covered approximately 600 HLA-typed donors contained around 330 gigabases of sequencing data and around 85 million unique TCR sequences. Of the roughly 400 genotyped donors, 75% to 85% were placed in the genetic ancestry cluster associated with self-reported Caucasian donors. The study aimed to test whether signatures of past pathogen exposure could be identified by cataloging public T cell receptors. Using immunosequencing, the study profiled T cell repertoires from about 650 subjects and related those repertoires to cytomegalovirus serostatus. Besides the first cohort of 500 to 700 subjects, a separate validation cohort made up of 120 different subjects was used. High-throughput TCR immunosequencing, statistical association of individual TCRs with disease status, and machine learning were combined to predict cytomegalovirus infection status. To study patterns of TCR occurrence, a later analysis re-analyzed previously published TCR beta repertoires from hundreds of donors and added high-resolution HLA genotyping. Rather than using new phenotypic data, the later analysis identified candidate immune exposures from TCR beta sequences and from how often those sequences occurred across donors. To decide whether each TCR beta V gene segment behaved as functional or pseudogenic, an earlier analysis of some 600 of the donors relied on high-throughput TCR beta sequencing. Donor age, sex, ethnicity and CMV serostatus were collected together with the repertoire data. In a later genetic analysis, genome-wide SNP genotypes for 398 of the 666 donors were used, and that subset was treated as a discovery cohort. All discovery cohort repertoires had been generated using a single sequencing platform. HLA typing covered class I and class II loci at four-digit resolution. Typing coverage varied by locus: roughly 620-640 donors for A, B, C, DRB1 and DQB1; approximately 560 for DQA1; over 600 for DPA1; around 450 for DPB1. Four to six DR-DQ haplotypes were handled as single units for association and clustering, since linkage in the cohort was strong. On average, 235,054 unique TCR beta nucleotide sequences were sequenced per donor among roughly 430 genotyped donors of the cohort, with roughly 19% of those sequences being non-productive.

Compared with the rest of its sample, this clone is medium-sized (0.01 to 0.1%). Its antigen target is currently unknown. Base-call qualities are not available, and no considerably larger clone is one nucleotide away. Libraries were constructed by the immunoSEQ multiplex PCR assay. The multiplex PCR relied on a mix of 60 forward primers for TCR Vbeta segments and 13 reverse primers for TCR Jbeta segments. Amplification of the CDR3 region of rearranged TCR beta genes was performed with a multiplex PCR assay on genomic DNA. The Illumina HiSeq System was used to sequence the amplified TCR beta libraries as 87-base-pair reads. The original methods were these. Across the 640 or so repertoires, a later analysis counted around 80 million unique TCR beta chains, approximately 12 million of which were shared by at least two donors. A nearest-neighbor algorithm error-corrected the raw reads and collapsed the reads into unique sequences, merging closely related sequences to remove PCR and sequencing errors. Alignment of CDR3 sequences to IMGT reference sequences was used to assign V, D and J gene segments. For a sequence to be retained, a match of at least six nucleotides was required to both a V gene segment and a J gene segment. Rearrangements were classified as productive when the CDR3 lacked stop codons and remained in frame with V and J, and all other rearrangements were classified as non-productive. CDR3 was defined according to IMGT convention as the region running from the second conserved V-encoded cysteine to the conserved J-encoded phenylalanine. In an earlier analysis of roughly 610 of the donors, sequences lacking an unambiguous match to a single V gene segment were excluded. An earlier analysis of under 750 of the donors called V segments functional above 56.7% productive rearrangements and segregating when the between-donor standard deviation exceeded 5%. A statistical classification framework was built to diagnose cytomegalovirus status from the catalog of TCR beta chain sequences. In a later analysis, TCR nucleotide sequences were compared against IMGT/GENE-DB human TR gene sequences so that V and J genes could be assigned. Using the TCRdist pipeline, a later analysis assigned CDR3 sequences along with most-parsimonious VDJ recombination scenarios. A later analysis defined each TCR beta chain by its CDR3 amino acid sequence plus V-gene family, and excluded reads lacking a unique V-gene family. As a way to deal with suspected cross-contamination and a sequencing artifact, a later analysis dropped nearly 600 nucleotide sequences that were highly shared and had low generation probability. For each public chain, a later analysis derived a clonal expansion index from normalized ranks of inferred template counts within each repertoire. Generation probabilities in a later analysis came from a VDJ recombination model fitted to out-of-frame rearrangements, and those results were checked against IGoR. In a later analysis, hypergeometric tests were used to score TCR-TCR, TCR-HLA and TCR-CMV co-occurrence, with a repertoire-size bias correction applied to TCR pairs. To estimate false discovery rates, a later analysis permuted the HLA or CMV assignments 20 times. In a later analysis, co-occurring TCRs were grouped using DBSCAN, with TCRdist sequence similarity added in when clustering inside HLA-allele-positive subsets. Co-occurrence clustering excluded repertoires with fewer than 30,000 or more than 120,000 public chains, plus five with anomalous nucleotide sharing. TCRdb re-hosts the immuneACCESS table, in-frame sequences only. Its copies lack some clones; in the studies checked, an unresolved V gene accounts for under half of them, and the cause for the rest is not known. The DNA gave D and trimming, while V, J and clone size come from that table. Across this sample there are more than 95,000 clones, with over 9.5% seen only once. The ten biggest clones cover under 6.5% of the sample.

Findings and caveats that apply to the study as a whole: In a later analysis, several top co-occurrence clusters were reported to appear linked to parvovirus B19, influenza, CMV and Epstein-Barr virus. A later genetic analysis associated a missense DCLRE1C variant with V-gene and J-gene trimming of TCR beta chains, and an independent cohort replicated the association. Some IMGT-functional V segments, including TRBV6-2 and TRBV6-3, could not be told apart with the 87-base-pair reads, so those segments were excluded. Correlated functional status among segregating V segments might reflect linkage disequilibrium, but an unknown experimental factor could not be ruled out. In a later analysis, HLA-associated TCR beta chains were found to be more clonally expanded and to have lower generation probabilities than equally common non-associated chains. In this cohort, only TCR beta chains were sequenced, and detectable features were limited by the absence of alpha or paired-chain data. A later analysis associated 15,000 to 20,000 TCR beta sequences with specific HLA alleles at a false discovery rate of 0.05. Because HLA typing was unavailable for some donors at each locus, only the typed subset was used in association tests. The study gave a list of about 150 TCR beta chains associated with cytomegalovirus. In a later analysis, the rate of TCR association differed among HLA loci, with DRB1 alleles having the most associated TCRs and HLA-C alleles having the fewest. CMV serostatus was the only immune exposure information available for the cohort. The classifier was reported to diagnose cytomegalovirus status with high specificity and sensitivity in both the original and validation cohorts. Presence/absence analyses assumed roughly uniform sequencing depth across donors, an assumption that may not hold. In a later analysis, most CMV-associated TCR beta chains were found to appear HLA-restricted, with HLA associations seemingly driven largely by CMV exposure. In vitro tests confirmed that a few of the cytomegalovirus-associated TCR beta chains recognize cytomegalovirus antigens. It was suggested by the authors that the approach could potentially be generalized to other disease states and immunological phenotypes. Over 15 rarely observed V segments, including chromosome 9 orphons, were excluded from the earlier analysis of approximately 600 of the donors because counts were too low. In an earlier analysis of some 500 of the donors, most TCR beta V segments appeared in productive rearrangements about 90% or about 30% of the time, broadly matching IMGT annotations. When HLA alleles, especially DR and DQ, strongly co-occurred, TCR associations were difficult to assign to individual alleles. Most TCR sequences were seen in very few donors, while some public TCRs were found in many individuals. A further reported finding was that TCR beta sequences accurately predicted the HLA-A and HLA-B alleles for most subjects in the first cohort. A cluster of highly shared sequence variants was judged likely to be a technical artifact of the sequencing pipeline. Compared with the roughly 700-donor mean, donors in an Asian-associated ancestry cluster had fewer N-insertions in productive TCRs, according to a later genetic analysis.

The germline V gene encodes CDR1 LGHNA and CDR2 YSLEER. Reading from cysteine to phenylalanine, the CDR3 counts 16 amino acids. The retained sequence is limited to the CDR3, 48 bases, with the frame set at the first base. V and J are truncated by 0 bases and 0 bases respectively, leaving an intervening sequence of 8 bases. In total, about 650 healthy bone marrow donors made up the cohort. At the time of sampling, every cohort member was nominally healthy, though immune exposures that went unrecorded were likely present. The donor tested CMV seropositive and was one of the 289 seropositive cohort members. A peripheral blood sample was provided by each donor, and peripheral blood mononuclear cells were used for TCR beta sequencing. The Qiagen DNeasy Blood Extraction Kit was used to extract genomic DNA from the blood cell samples.

The chain joins TRBV4-3 to TRBJ2-2, with a weak D call of TRBD2 (6 bases match). The receptor was isolated from a man aged 35 to 55 in good health and CMV-seropositive. Sequenced material: PBMCs. The DNA is TGCGCCAGCAGCCAAGATCCGGGGGCGAACACCGGGGAGCTGTTTTTT. Protein translation: CASSQDPGANTGELFF.